One and the same sample provided the 32 T cell receptor beta chains below, sequenced in a study of blood T cell repertoires in COVID-19. This table comes from immunoSEQ multiplex PCR, and its TCRdb copy is limited to in-frame clones, with some not included. The table has hundreds of thousands of clones, approximately 88% seen once. The sequencing input was peripheral blood. The source of these receptors is a middle-aged man with acute or convalescent COVID-19.

The chain couples TRBV7-2 to TRBJ2-3, with no clear D. Germline V lookup: CDR1 SGHTA, CDR2 FQGNSA. Trimming stripped 4 bases from V and 0 bases from J, with 8 bases between. The CDR3 extends over 14 amino acids. Here the CDR3 DNA reads TGTGCCAGCAGCTCACTTTCTAGCACAGATACGCAGTATTTT. This encodes CASSSLSSTDTQYF. The full variable domain, with the rest looked up from reference TRBV7-2 and TRBJ2-3, is GAGVSQSPSNKVTEKGKDVELRCDPISGHTALYWYRQSLGQGLEFLIYFQGNSAPDKSGLPSDRFSAERTGGSVSTLTIQRTQQEDSAVYLCASSSLSSTDTQYFGPGTRLTVL.

This chain connects TRBV14 to TRBJ1-2, with D unresolved. V was trimmed by 0 bases and J by 6 bases, leaving 14 bases between them. The germline CDR1 and CDR2 sequences are SGHDN and FVKESK. The CDR3 covers 15 residues. CDR3 loop: CASSQDRELADGYTF. In DNA form, the CDR3 reads TGTGCCAGCAGCCAAGATAGAGAACTTGCGGATGGCTACACCTTC.

The chain links TRBV28 to TRBJ2-7; a possible D gene is TRBD1 (5 bases). The V end lost 7 bases, the J end lost 4 bases, and 11 bases lay between the germline ends. This CDR3 spans 12 amino acids. CDR1 MDHEN and CDR2 SYDVKM come from the germline V gene. The DNA for the CDR3 is TGTGCCAGCACGTCAGGGTGGTACGAGCAGTACTTC. Its translation: CASTSGWYEQYF.

The chain carries TRBV19 and TRBJ1-6, with 9 bases lining up with TRBD1. The J segment lost 10 bases and the V segment lost 2 bases, leaving 6 bases of the junction unmatched. The CDR3 sequence is 15 residues long. The germline gives CDR1 LNHDA, CDR2 SQIVND (reference sequence). CDR3 DNA: TGTGCCAGTAGTATACAACAGGGGGCGAAGTCACCCCTCCACTTT. It translates to CASSIQQGAKSPLHF. The full variable domain, its missing parts supplied by reference TRBV19 and TRBJ1-6, is DGGITQSPKYLFRKEGQNVTLSCEQNLNHDAMYWYRQDPGQGLRLIYYSQIVNDFQKGDIAEGYSVSREKKESFPLTVTSAQKNPTAFYLCASSIQQGAKSPLHFGNGTRLTVT.

The chain uses TRBV12-3 or TRBV12-4 and TRBJ1-1; perhaps TRBD1 as D (6 bases). Trimming left V 6 bases short and J 11 bases short, with 16 bases between. The CDR3 spans 12 residues. For the CDR3, the DNA is TGTGCCAGCAGGGGGGGGCCCCCTTGGGCTTTCTTT. As protein: CASRGGPPWAFF.

The chain carries TRBV7-8 and TRBJ2-1, with D possibly being TRBD1 (6 bases). Deletions cut 1 base from V and 7 bases from J, with 14 bases between. Germline V gene lookup returns CDR1 SGHVS and CDR2 FQNEAQ. CDR3 length: 15 amino acids. Here the CDR3 DNA reads TGTGCCAGCAGCTTAGTTAGGGGGATATTGAATGAGCAGTTCTTC. Protein product: CASSLVRGILNEQFF.

This sequence joins TRBV4-3 and TRBJ1-5; 8 bases are shared with TRBD1. CDR1 and CDR2 (germline): LGHNA, YSLEER. The CDR3 contains 15 residues. V shed 3 bases and J 1 base; nucleotides not matched to a gene: 2. The CDR3 nucleotides are TGCGCCAGCAGCCAGGGACAGGAAAGCAATCAGCCCCAGCATTTT. Encoded protein: CASSQGQESNQPQHF.

The V call is TRBV7-2, the J call TRBJ2-1, with TRBD2 as a possible D gene (5 bases). Germline CDR1 and CDR2: SGHTA and FQGNSA. V was trimmed by 5 bases and J by 9 bases, leaving 14 bases between them. There are 13 residues in the CDR3. The CDR3 bases are TGTGCCAGCAGCGATACGCTAGGGAGTGAGCAGTTCTTC. It yields the protein CASSDTLGSEQFF.

V gene TRBV6-5 combines with J gene TRBJ2-1, with TRBD2 identical over 14 bases. V shed 6 bases, J shed 8 bases, and the junction held 6 bases outside the gene matches. The CDR3 totals 15 residues. The V gene's germline CDR1 is MNHEY and CDR2 SVGAGI. The CDR3 DNA reads as TGTGCCAGCAGATTACGGGGACTAGCGGGAGATGAGCAGTTCTTC. Encoded protein: CASRLRGLAGDEQFF.

A few counts support this clone. The CDR3 DNA reads as TGTGCCAGCAGCCCAGACGCGGGGTGGAGAAACACCATATATTTT. Translated, it gives CASSPDAGWRNTIYF. The J gene is TRBJ1-3, the V gene TRBV14; D is unresolved. V was cut by 4 bases and J by 5 bases, with 15 bases left in between. CDR1 and CDR2 (germline): SGHDN, FVKESK. The CDR3 covers 15 residues.

The V and J genes are TRBV28 and TRBJ1-1; the D is unclear. Germline CDR1 MDHEN, CDR2 SYDVKM. V was shortened by 1 base and J by 2 bases, with 8 bases between the two germline ends. This CDR3 spans 14 amino acids. In DNA, the CDR3 is TGTGCCAGCAGTTTATCTGCGGGTAACACTGAAGCTTTCTTT. It encodes CASSLSAGNTEAFF.

The rearrangement joins TRBV11-3 to TRBJ2-1; no reliable D call. The V gene's germline CDR1 is SGHNT and CDR2 YENEEA. The CDR3 is 12 amino acids. V lost 0 bases and J lost 9, with 6 bases in between. Here the CDR3 reads CASSLETGEQFF. The CDR3 bases are TGTGCCAGCAGCTTAGAGACGGGTGAGCAGTTCTTC.

The chain employs TRBV7-2 and TRBJ1-2, with unresolved D. The germline V gene encodes CDR1 SGHTA and CDR2 FQGNSA. V was shortened by 2 bases and J by 2 bases, with 6 bases between the two germline ends. CDR3 length: 13 amino acids. The CDR3, as DNA: TGTGCCAGCAGCTTATTAGCAAACTATGGCTACACCTTC. Protein sequence: CASSLLANYGYTF.

The chain has TRBV6-5 and TRBJ1-3; D perhaps matches TRBD1 (5 bases). The CDR3 covers 15 residues. Germline assignment: CDR1 MNHEY and CDR2 SVGAGI. V dropped 6 bases and J dropped 4 bases, with 16 bases sitting between them. CDR3 nucleotide sequence: TGTGCCAGCAGGCCGGGACTCCGAGGAGGAAACACCATATATTTT. Translated: CASRPGLRGGNTIYF.

This rearrangement joins TRBV27 to TRBJ2-1; perhaps TRBD1 as D (5 bases). Germline lookup yields CDR1 MNHEY and CDR2 SMNVEV (reference sequence). The CDR3 has 13 amino acids. V was trimmed by 3 bases and J by 10 bases, leaving 13 bases between them. CDR3: CASSFAQGVEQFF. The CDR3 nucleotides are TGTGCCAGCAGTTTTGCTCAAGGGGTAGAGCAGTTCTTC.

The chain couples TRBV2 to TRBJ2-2, with D possibly being TRBD2 (5 bases). From germline, CDR1 is SNHLY and CDR2 FYNNEI. The CDR3 totals 15 residues. V was cut by 7 bases and J by 4 bases, with 16 bases left in between. CDR3 DNA sequence: TGTGCCAGCAACAAACGGAGCGGTTCCACCGGGGAGCTGTTTTTT. Protein sequence: CASNKRSGSTGELFF.

This chain joins TRBV7-9 and TRBJ1-1; D might be TRBD1 (5 bases). This CDR3 is built from 12 residues. Trimming removed 10 bases at V and 3 bases at J, with 12 bases between. The V gene's germline CDR1 is SEHNR and CDR2 FQNEAQ (reference sequence). CDR3 sequence: CATMGGYTEAFF. The CDR3 coding sequence is TGTGCCACCATGGGGGGTTACACTGAAGCTTTCTTT. Full variable domain (rest looked up from reference TRBV7-9 and TRBJ1-1): DTGVSQNPRHKITKRGQNVTFRCDPISEHNRLYWYRQTLGQGPEFLTYFQNEAQLEKSRLLSDRFSAERPKGSFSTLEIQRTEQGDSAMYLCATMGGYTEAFFGQGTRLTVV.

The V gene is TRBV4-2, the J gene TRBJ2-1; no clear D gene. V lost 1 base and J lost 7, with 8 bases in between. The CDR3 is 13 residues long. Germline-derived CDR1 and CDR2 are LGHNA and YNFKEQ. The DNA of the CDR3 is TGTGCCAGCAGCCAAGTCCGTCGGAATGAGCAGTTCTTC. It codes for CASSQVRRNEQFF.

In this sample, this clone turned up many times. V gene TRBV11-2 combines with J gene TRBJ2-1, with TRBD2 matching 8 bases. Trimming at V came to 1 base and at J to 1 base, leaving 0 bases not matched to a gene. CDR1 and CDR2 from the germline V gene are SGHAT and FQNNGV. The CDR3 consists of 15 residues. The CDR3 loop reads CASSLAGGSYNEQFF. The DNA of the CDR3 is TGTGCCAGCAGCTTAGCGGGGGGGTCCTACAATGAGCAGTTCTTC.

The sample holds a few counts of this clone. In DNA, the CDR3 is TGTGCCAGCAGTTACTCGTTACAAGGAAACACCATATATTTT. Its translation: CASSYSLQGNTIYF. The chain employs TRBV6-6 and TRBJ1-3; D is ambiguous. Germline values: CDR1 MNHNY, CDR2 SVGAGI (reference sequence). V lost 0 bases and J lost 4, with 7 bases in between. This CDR3 region has 14 residues.

This clone has just a few counts. In DNA, the CDR3 is TGTGCCAGCAGTGCTGGGGCAAGCTCTGGGGCCAACGTCCTGACTTTC. Translated, it gives CASSAGASSGANVLTF. This sequence joins TRBV6-4 and TRBJ2-6, with D perhaps TRBD1 (5 bases). Germline V lookup: CDR1 MRHNA, CDR2 SNTAGT. The CDR3 runs to 16 residues. Between the trimmed V and J ends, which lost 4 bases and 0 bases, there was a span of 10 bases.

This sequence joins TRBV29-1 and TRBJ1-2; 8 nucleotides align to TRBD1. Germline V CDR1 and CDR2: SQVTM, ANQGSEA. V shed 7 bases and J 2 bases; nucleotides not matched to a gene: 6. The CDR3 sequence is 13 residues long. The CDR3 spells CSGTGGPNYGYTF. CDR3 bases: TGCAGCGGAACAGGGGGGCCCAACTATGGCTACACCTTC.

The chain combines TRBV12-3 or TRBV12-4 with TRBJ2-1, with 8 nucleotides matching TRBD2. With V trimmed by 6 bases and J by 15 bases, 7 bases remained unmatched. The CDR3 has 11 amino acids. The CDR3 DNA follows: TGTGCCAGCAGCCAACTAGCGGTCGCGTTCTTC. Its translation is CASSQLAVAFF.

The CDR3 here is CASSFLGGNEQYF. Written as DNA, the CDR3 is TGTGCCAGCAGCTTCCTCGGGGGAAACGAGCAGTACTTC. The chain employs TRBV9 and TRBJ2-7, with D perhaps matching TRBD2 (6 bases). Germline CDR1 reads SGDLS; CDR2 reads YYNGEE. V lost 4 bases and J 5 bases, leaving 13 bases between the germline ends. The CDR3 spans 13 residues.

The V and J genes are TRBV18 and TRBJ1-2; 8 nucleotides match TRBD1. V dropped 2 bases and J dropped 3; count of bases not matched to a gene: 5. The CDR3 totals 15 residues. Germline V gene sequence: CDR1 KGHSH, CDR2 LQKENI. DNA of the CDR3: TGTGCCAGCTCACCAACAACAGGGGGTGACTATGGCTACACCTTC. This translates into CASSPTTGGDYGYTF.

The genes are TRBV10-3 and TRBJ1-6; 7 nucleotides align to TRBD1. This CDR3 comprises 15 residues. With V trimmed by 0 bases and J by 9 bases, 5 bases remained unmatched. The germline V gene has CDR1 ENHRY and CDR2 SYGVKD. As DNA, the CDR3 is TGTGCCATCAGTGAGTCCATCAGGGGGACTTCACCCCTCCACTTT. It codes for CAISESIRGTSPLHF.

The CDR3 protein is CASSPESRTEAFF. The CDR3 coding sequence is TGCGCCAGCAGCCCGGAGAGCCGGACTGAAGCTTTCTTT. The rearrangement links TRBV4-1 to TRBJ1-1; unclear D gene. Germline V CDR1 and CDR2: MGHRA, YSYEKL. CDR3 size: 13 residues. V lost 4 bases and J lost 5, with 11 bases in between.

The chain employs TRBV3-1 (or the pseudogene TRBV3-2) and TRBJ2-5, with unresolved D. CDR1 LGHDT and CDR2 YNNKEL come from the germline V gene (reference sequence). The CDR3 has 15 amino acids. V lost 0 bases, J lost 0 bases, and 8 bases lay in between. The CDR3 DNA is TGTGCCAGCAGCCAAGATCGCGGTAACCAAGAGACCCAGTACTTC. This sequence encodes CASSQDRGNQETQYF.

V usage is TRBV5-4 and J usage is TRBJ2-1, with 7 bases lining up with TRBD2. The V and J ends lost 4 bases and 15 bases, in that order; junction bases with no gene match: 10. Germline-derived CDR1 and CDR2 are SGHNT and YYREEE (reference sequence). This CDR3 region has 12 residues. Here the CDR3 DNA reads TGTGCCAGCAGCGGTGGTAGCGGGTCGCCGTTCTTC. It specifies CASSGGSGSPFF.

The chain recombines TRBV30 with TRBJ1-1; 7 nucleotides align to TRBD1. This CDR3 region has 13 residues. Unmatched junction bases numbered 9, after V lost 6 bases and J lost 5 bases. From germline, CDR1 is GTSNPN and CDR2 SVGIG (reference sequence). The CDR3 region has the DNA TGTGCCTGCAGCAGACAGGGAGGAACTGAAGCTTTCTTT. It encodes CACSRQGGTEAFF.

This clone was observed a handful of times. The CDR3 sequence: CASSSGQNQPQHF. The CDR3 DNA reads as TGTGCCAGCAGCTCGGGACAAAATCAGCCCCAGCATTTT. The chain combines TRBV12-3 or TRBV12-4 with TRBJ1-5, with D perhaps TRBD1 (6 bases). V was pared by 6 bases and J by 4 bases, with 10 bases between. The CDR3 has 13 residues.

The table lists this clone with a count of one. The V and J genes are TRBV7-2 and TRBJ1-1; a possible D gene is TRBD1 (6 bases). The CDR3 is 13 residues long. Per germline, CDR1 SGHTA and CDR2 FQGNSA. Trimming pared 11 bases from V and 5 bases from J, leaving 18 bases between. The CDR3 coding sequence is TGTGCCGGAACCTTTCTAACAGGGACTGAAGCTTTCTTT. Translation: CAGTFLTGTEAFF.